This T cell receptor (beta chain) came from a study of T cell responses to AZD1222 COVID-19 vaccine. Looking at the study overall: Pooled in the analysis were second doses at about 4 or about 12 weeks.

Trimming removed 0 bases from V and 0 bases from J, with 6 bases in between. This CDR3 comprises 15 residues. The germline gives CDR1 LNHDA, CDR2 SQIVND (reference sequence). Study results and limitations: Across the whole spike, CD4 TCRs peaked at regions 160-218 and 743-854.

This table comes from immunoSEQ multiplex PCR, and its TCRdb copy is limited to in-frame clones, with some not included. The sample lists roughly 76,000 clones, about 88% seen once, with roughly a tenth in the top ten. To note about this clone: Antigen specificity is unknown.

The source is an adult in good health. The chain combines TRBV19 with TRBJ2-1, with D unresolved. The sample consisted of peripheral blood, taken on day 0 of AZD1222 vaccination. CDR3 region: CASSIERTSYNEQFF. The CDR3 DNA sequence: TGTGCCAGTAGTATAGAACGGACCTCCTACAATGAGCAGTTCTTC.